A selection of T cell receptor beta chains follows, all from one sample in a study of shared clonotypes between healthy human individuals. The table came from immunoSEQ multiplex PCR; TCRdb's copy has only in-frame clones and leaves some out. The sample consists of some 1 million clones, about 75% of them appearing once. Sequencing was done on a sample of memory CD4+ T cells sorted from blood. Receptor source: a man aged 18 to 30 in good health. Each CDR3 is given with its conserved first and last residue. Fields, in order: CDR3 DNA, CDR3 protein, clone size, V gene, J gene, D gene. The D gene is left open where the match is weak. The size field is filled for only some rows; it gives once, few, many or a size class.

cdr3_nt: TGTGCCAGCAGGCAGGGGGTCTATGGCTACACCTTC
cdr3_aa: CASRQGVYGYTF
clone_size: few
v_call: TRBV27
j_call: TRBJ1-2
d_call: TRBD1

cdr3_nt: TGTGCCAGCAGCTTAGCGGCCGGGTCCGCTGAAGCTTTCTTT
cdr3_aa: CASSLAAGSAEAFF
clone_size: .
v_call: TRBV7-2
j_call: TRBJ1-1
d_call: .

cdr3_nt: TGCGCCAGCAGCAGCACTAGCGTCATTGAGCAGTTCTTC
cdr3_aa: CASSSTSVIEQFF
clone_size: .
v_call: TRBV4-1
j_call: TRBJ2-1
d_call: TRBD2

cdr3_nt: TGTGCCAGCTCACCACCGTCAGCAGGGCCGGATAATGAGCAGTTCTTC
cdr3_aa: CASSPPSAGPDNEQFF
clone_size: .
v_call: TRBV18
j_call: TRBJ2-1
d_call: .

cdr3_nt: TGTGCCAGCAGCTCCCTCAACACAGGGGATAAAGCAGATACGCAGTATTTT
cdr3_aa: CASSSLNTGDKADTQYF
clone_size: .
v_call: TRBV9
j_call: TRBJ2-3
d_call: TRBD1

cdr3_nt: TGTGCCAGCACCACCGGACAGGGTCCCTACGAGCAGTACTTC
cdr3_aa: CASTTGQGPYEQYF
clone_size: .
v_call: TRBV6-6
j_call: TRBJ2-7
d_call: TRBD1

cdr3_nt: TGTGCCAGCAGTCGGGCAGGGTATTACAATGAGCAGTTCTTC
cdr3_aa: CASSRAGYYNEQFF
clone_size: .
v_call: TRBV7-6
j_call: TRBJ2-1
d_call: .

cdr3_nt: TGTGCCAGCAGTCCGGCGGGGTACTACAATGAGCAGTTCTTC
cdr3_aa: CASSPAGYYNEQFF
clone_size: .
v_call: TRBV28
j_call: TRBJ2-1
d_call: .

cdr3_nt: TGTGCGGCAACGGTCAGGGAAGTCCTCCAAGAGACCCAGTACTTC
cdr3_aa: CAATVREVLQETQYF
clone_size: .
v_call: TRBV7-9
j_call: TRBJ2-5
d_call: .

cdr3_nt: TGTGCCAGCAACCCCGCCAGGGGCTCTGGAAACACCATATATTTT
cdr3_aa: CASNPARGSGNTIYF
clone_size: once
v_call: TRBV5-5
j_call: TRBJ1-3
d_call: .

cdr3_nt: TGTGCCAGCAGCTTTAGCGGGACCGAAGAGACCCAGTACTTC
cdr3_aa: CASSFSGTEETQYF
clone_size: .
v_call: TRBV7-8
j_call: TRBJ2-5
d_call: TRBD2

cdr3_nt: TGTGCCAGAAGCTTCAGGGGGGGACTGCTTAACTATGGCTACACCTTC
cdr3_aa: CARSFRGGLLNYGYTF
clone_size: medium-sized
v_call: TRBV5-3
j_call: TRBJ1-2
d_call: TRBD1

cdr3_nt: TGTGCCAGCAGCCGTACAGGGGAGGGTGCTGAAGCTTTCTTT
cdr3_aa: CASSRTGEGAEAFF
clone_size: .
v_call: TRBV28
j_call: TRBJ1-1
d_call: TRBD1

cdr3_nt: TGTGCCACTAGACCGGGACAGGGGGTATACGAGCAGTACTTC
cdr3_aa: CATRPGQGVYEQYF
clone_size: .
v_call: TRBV19
j_call: TRBJ2-7
d_call: TRBD1

cdr3_nt: TGTGCCAGCAGGTTGACAGGGAGTCATATCGACGAGCAGTACTTC
cdr3_aa: CASRLTGSHIDEQYF
clone_size: .
v_call: TRBV28
j_call: TRBJ2-7
d_call: TRBD1

cdr3_nt: TGCGCCAGCAGCCAATTAGGAGGCCTTGGCGAAGAAAAACTGTTTTTT
cdr3_aa: CASSQLGGLGEEKLFF
clone_size: .
v_call: TRBV4-3
j_call: TRBJ1-4
d_call: .

cdr3_nt: TGTGCCAGCAGCTTAGTAAGCAATCAGCCCCAGCATTTT
cdr3_aa: CASSLVSNQPQHF
clone_size: many
v_call: TRBV7-8
j_call: TRBJ1-5
d_call: .

cdr3_nt: TGTGCCAGCAGTTTGACTAGCGCTAGCTCCTACAATGAGCAGTTCTTC
cdr3_aa: CASSLTSASSYNEQFF
clone_size: .
v_call: TRBV6-5
j_call: TRBJ2-1
d_call: TRBD2

cdr3_nt: TGTGCCAGTAGCGGACAGGTTAATCAGCCCCAGCATTTT
cdr3_aa: CASSGQVNQPQHF
clone_size: .
v_call: TRBV19
j_call: TRBJ1-5
d_call: TRBD1

cdr3_nt: TGTGCCAGCAGACCTGCACCGGGACAGGGGGCGCCTGGGGCCAACGTCCTGACTTTC
cdr3_aa: CASRPAPGQGAPGANVLTF
clone_size: .
v_call: TRBV7-9
j_call: TRBJ2-6
d_call: TRBD1

cdr3_nt: TGTGCCAGCAGCGCTAACTACAATGAGCAGTTCTTC
cdr3_aa: CASSANYNEQFF
clone_size: .
v_call: TRBV7-2
j_call: TRBJ2-1
d_call: .

cdr3_nt: TGTGCCATCACGGGCAGCACGAACACCGGGGAGCTGTTTTTT
cdr3_aa: CAITGSTNTGELFF
clone_size: .
v_call: TRBV10-3
j_call: TRBJ2-2
d_call: .

cdr3_nt: TGTGCCAGCAGCCAGGATGGCAATCAGCCCCAGCATTTT
cdr3_aa: CASSQDGNQPQHF
clone_size: .
v_call: TRBV4-2
j_call: TRBJ1-5
d_call: .

cdr3_nt: TGTGCAAGTCGCCCTCTTTTCGGGGGGTACTATCTAGGCACAGATACGCAGTATTTT
cdr3_aa: CASRPLFGGYYLGTDTQYF
clone_size: .
v_call: TRBV12-2
j_call: TRBJ2-3
d_call: .

cdr3_nt: TGTGCCAGAAGCGGGACCGAATTGGGACTAGCGGGAGTGATTACAGATACGCAGTATTTT
cdr3_aa: CARSGTELGLAGVITDTQYF
clone_size: once
v_call: TRBV5-3
j_call: TRBJ2-3
d_call: TRBD2

cdr3_nt: TGCGCCAGCAGCTTGGACGCCTCGGGCGATGGCTACACCTTC
cdr3_aa: CASSLDASGDGYTF
clone_size: few
v_call: TRBV5-1
j_call: TRBJ1-2
d_call: .

cdr3_nt: TGTGCCAGCAGTTTCTCATCGAGACTAGATTACGAGCAGTACTTC
cdr3_aa: CASSFSSRLDYEQYF
clone_size: .
v_call: TRBV6-5
j_call: TRBJ2-7
d_call: .

cdr3_nt: TGTGCCTGGGCGAAACAGGGTTTGGGAAACACCATATATTTT
cdr3_aa: CAWAKQGLGNTIYF
clone_size: .
v_call: TRBV30
j_call: TRBJ1-3
d_call: .

cdr3_nt: TGTGCCAGCAGCCAAGGGCAGGTGGGAAACACCATATATTTT
cdr3_aa: CASSQGQVGNTIYF
clone_size: .
v_call: TRBV4-2
j_call: TRBJ1-3
d_call: .

cdr3_nt: TGTGCCAGCAGCTTCGGTGGGGGTTTCCAGTTCTTC
cdr3_aa: CASSFGGGFQFF
clone_size: .
v_call: TRBV7-9
j_call: TRBJ2-1
d_call: .

cdr3_nt: TGTGCCAGCAGCCCGACGCGAGGTCAGGGGGCCTACGAGCAGTACTTC
cdr3_aa: CASSPTRGQGAYEQYF
clone_size: .
v_call: TRBV2
j_call: TRBJ2-7
d_call: TRBD1

cdr3_nt: TGTGCCAGCAGCCCCCTAGCGAGACAGGGCACAGATACGCAGTATTTT
cdr3_aa: CASSPLARQGTDTQYF
clone_size: .
v_call: TRBV7-9
j_call: TRBJ2-3
d_call: .

cdr3_nt: TGTGCCAGCTCACCTACCAATTCACCCCTCCACTTT
cdr3_aa: CASSPTNSPLHF
clone_size: .
v_call: TRBV18
j_call: TRBJ1-6
d_call: .

cdr3_nt: TGTGCCAGCAGCGTCTCCTATAGAACCAACACTGAAGCTTTCTTT
cdr3_aa: CASSVSYRTNTEAFF
clone_size: .
v_call: TRBV7-2
j_call: TRBJ1-1
d_call: .

cdr3_nt: TGTGCCGCGTCGGGGCAGGCTAATGAAAAACTGTTTTTT
cdr3_aa: CAASGQANEKLFF
clone_size: many
v_call: TRBV30
j_call: TRBJ1-4
d_call: .

cdr3_nt: TGCGCCAGCAGCGAAGGGGGGATTCAGTTGAACACTGAAGCTTTCTTT
cdr3_aa: CASSEGGIQLNTEAFF
clone_size: .
v_call: TRBV5-1
j_call: TRBJ1-1
d_call: .

cdr3_nt: TGTGCCAGCAGCGTTGCCGGGAACACTGAAGCTTTCTTT
cdr3_aa: CASSVAGNTEAFF
clone_size: once
v_call: TRBV9
j_call: TRBJ1-1
d_call: .

cdr3_nt: TGTGCCAGCAGTTTTTTCAGGACAGGGTCTAACGAGCAGTACTTC
cdr3_aa: CASSFFRTGSNEQYF
clone_size: once
v_call: TRBV28
j_call: TRBJ2-7
d_call: TRBD1

cdr3_nt: TGTGCCAGTAGTATTGGGGCCCAGCCTTACTCTGGGGCCAACGTCCTGACTTTC
cdr3_aa: CASSIGAQPYSGANVLTF
clone_size: .
v_call: TRBV19
j_call: TRBJ2-6
d_call: .

cdr3_nt: TGTGCCAGCTCATCGGCGAGGGGGACTGAAGCTTTCTTT
cdr3_aa: CASSSARGTEAFF
clone_size: few
v_call: TRBV18
j_call: TRBJ1-1
d_call: .

cdr3_nt: TGTGCCTGGAGCCTTACGGGATCCAGCAATCAGCCCCAGCATTTT
cdr3_aa: CAWSLTGSSNQPQHF
clone_size: .
v_call: TRBV30
j_call: TRBJ1-5
d_call: .

cdr3_nt: TGCGCCAGCAGCACGGGGGGCACAGATACGCAGTATTTT
cdr3_aa: CASSTGGTDTQYF
clone_size: .
v_call: TRBV5-1
j_call: TRBJ2-3
d_call: .

cdr3_nt: TGTGCCAGCAGTTCATCAGGGGCTGGGACCGGGGAGCTGTTTTTT
cdr3_aa: CASSSSGAGTGELFF
clone_size: .
v_call: TRBV25-1
j_call: TRBJ2-2
d_call: .

cdr3_nt: TGTGCCAGCGGGAGGGAGGGGTCCTACAATGAGCAGTTCTTC
cdr3_aa: CASGREGSYNEQFF
clone_size: .
v_call: TRBV5-4
j_call: TRBJ2-1
d_call: TRBD2

cdr3_nt: TGTGCCAGCAGCTTTGGGGGACAGAGGAACTACGAGCAGTACTTC
cdr3_aa: CASSFGGQRNYEQYF
clone_size: .
v_call: TRBV5-8
j_call: TRBJ2-7
d_call: TRBD1

cdr3_nt: TGTGCCAGCTCAATTACAAGGACAGGGGGCACCTCTGGAAACACCATATATTTT
cdr3_aa: CASSITRTGGTSGNTIYF
clone_size: .
v_call: TRBV18
j_call: TRBJ1-3
d_call: TRBD1

cdr3_nt: TGTGCCAGAAGCTTGGCCGGATGGACAGTCAGACAAGAGACCCAGTACTTC
cdr3_aa: CARSLAGWTVRQETQYF
clone_size: .
v_call: TRBV5-3
j_call: TRBJ2-5
d_call: .

cdr3_nt: TGTGCCTGGAAGGGTAGCGGGAGTACCGGGGAGCTGTTTTTT
cdr3_aa: CAWKGSGSTGELFF
clone_size: few
v_call: TRBV30
j_call: TRBJ2-2
d_call: TRBD2

cdr3_nt: TGTGCCAGCAGCCTGGAAACTAGTCTCACCGGGGAGCTGTTTTTT
cdr3_aa: CASSLETSLTGELFF
clone_size: .
v_call: TRBV9
j_call: TRBJ2-2
d_call: .

cdr3_nt: TGTGCCAGCAGTTCTAGGGACACGCAGTATTTT
cdr3_aa: CASSSRDTQYF
clone_size: once
v_call: TRBV28
j_call: TRBJ2-3
d_call: .

cdr3_nt: TGTGCCAGCAGTAGGGACAGAGATTCTAACTATGGCTACACCTTC
cdr3_aa: CASSRDRDSNYGYTF
clone_size: .
v_call: TRBV2
j_call: TRBJ1-2
d_call: TRBD1